Each of the 5 T cell receptor beta chains below was sequenced from the same sample in a study of T-cell reconstitution after alpha-beta-depleted transplantation in children. Preparation of the TCRbeta library involved a method that used unique molecular identifiers. From the PCR reads, TCRdb called clonotypes with MiXCR, one entry per CDR3 protein. This table holds about 210,000 distinct CDR3 sequences, 17% found once. This specimen consisted of PBMCs, mostly from graft donor cells, obtained 360 days after TCRalphabeta/CD19-depleted stem cell transplant. The receptors here all came from a male patient under 10 years old who had a stem cell transplant for acute lymphoblastic leukemia, so the T cells may come from the graft donor.

The table lists this clonotype with a few counts. This chain links TRBV5-1 with TRBJ1-1, with a possible D match to TRBD1 (5 bases). The CDR3 sequence is 16 residues long. CDR1 and CDR2 (germline): SGHRS, YFSETQ. Trimming removed 0 bases from V and 3 bases from J, with 15 bases in between. The CDR3 DNA follows: TGCGCCAGCAGCTTGGCCAGGGCCCGGGGGGACACTGAAGCTTTCTTT. Translation gives CASSLARARGDTEAFF.

This clonotype was counted only a few times. V and J are TRBV12-3 or TRBV12-4 and TRBJ1-1; D possibly corresponds to TRBD1 (6 bases). V lost 5 bases to trimming and J lost 4 bases, with 17 bases between them. The CDR3 spans 15 residues. For the CDR3, the DNA is TGTGCCAGCAGTCCCCGGGCAGGGGTATTCACTGAAGCTTTCTTT. It yields the protein CASSPRAGVFTEAFF.

This clonotype has only a few counts. The rearrangement joins TRBV7-2 to TRBJ2-3; the D is unclear. Looked up from germline, CDR1 is SGHTA and CDR2 is FQGNSA. The CDR3 runs to 12 residues. V lost 5 bases and J lost 2, with 5 bases in between. The CDR3 protein is CASSPFTDTQYF. In DNA form, the CDR3 reads TGTGCCAGCAGCCCCTTCACAGATACGCAGTATTTT.

The table lists this clonotype with a few counts. The rearrangement links TRBV11-2 to TRBJ1-2; D is perhaps TRBD1 (6 bases). Germline V gene sequence: CDR1 SGHAT, CDR2 FQNNGV. The CDR3 spans 17 residues. The germline V and J ends were trimmed by 4 bases and 1 base, with 19 bases remaining between them. The CDR3 reads CASSSKLGGLVNYGYTF. DNA for the CDR3: TGTGCCAGCAGCTCCAAATTAGGGGGGCTGGTTAACTATGGCTACACCTTC.

CDR3 coding DNA: TGTGCCAGCAGCTTAGATATGGTGAACACTGAAGCTTTCTTT. It specifies CASSLDMVNTEAFF. This chain joins TRBV7-9 and TRBJ1-1; D gene uncertain. V dropped 1 base and J dropped 0 bases, with 6 bases sitting between them. The CDR3 consists of 14 residues. The germline gives CDR1 SEHNR, CDR2 FQNEAQ (reference sequence).